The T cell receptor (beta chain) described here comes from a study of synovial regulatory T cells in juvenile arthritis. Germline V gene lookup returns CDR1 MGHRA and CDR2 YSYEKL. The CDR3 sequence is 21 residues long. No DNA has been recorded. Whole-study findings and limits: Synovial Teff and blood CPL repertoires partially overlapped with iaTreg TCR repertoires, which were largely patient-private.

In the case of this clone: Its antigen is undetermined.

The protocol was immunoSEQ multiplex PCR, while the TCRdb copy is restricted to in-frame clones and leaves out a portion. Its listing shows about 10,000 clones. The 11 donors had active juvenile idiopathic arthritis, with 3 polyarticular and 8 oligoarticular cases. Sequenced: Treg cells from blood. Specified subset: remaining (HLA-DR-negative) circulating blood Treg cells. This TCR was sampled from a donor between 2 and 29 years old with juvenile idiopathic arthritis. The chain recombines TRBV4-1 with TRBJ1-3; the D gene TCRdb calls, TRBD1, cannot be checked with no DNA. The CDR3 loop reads CASSRGGPGQGVTLSGNTIYF.